This T cell receptor (beta chain) was sequenced for a study of blood T cell repertoires in COVID-19. Whole-study context: Samples of COVID-19 (acute and convalescent) were obtained from the United States, Italy and Spain. Sources were T cells, B-cell-depleted T cells, or PBMCs; the material itself was cDNA or gDNA.

Source study methods: Researchers report that nucleated cell counts were estimated from reference gene primer amplification. Repertoires were generated with immunoSEQ multiplex PCR, while TCRdb's copy carries only in-frame clones and drops some. V, J and clone size are taken as reported in that table, and D and trimming were inferred from the DNA itself. This sample yields 250,000 to 350,000 clones, of which around 90% are seen a single time; 0.94% belongs to the top ten. The CDR3 is 13 amino acids. Looked up from germline, CDR1 is SQVTM and CDR2 is ANQGSEA. V gave up 4 bases and J gave up 2 bases, with 11 bases separating them.

The TCR originated in a woman aged 40 to 49 who had recovered from COVID-19. The V gene is TRBV29-1, the J gene TRBJ1-2; D perhaps matches TRBD1 (6 bases). The sample taken for sequencing was peripheral blood. CDR3 sequence (DNA): TGCAGCGTTGGCTCAGGGGCCAACTATGGCTACACCTTC. This encodes CSVGSGANYGYTF. The full variable domain, in which reference TRBV29-1 and TRBJ1-2 provide the parts outside the CDR3, is SAVISQKPSRDICQRGTSLTIQCQVDSQVTMMFWYRQQPGQSLTLIATANQGSEATYESGFVIDKFPISRPNLTFSTLTVSNMSPEDSSIYLCSVGSGANYGYTFGSGTRLTVV.